The present entry profiles one T cell receptor (beta chain) with its context. Its antigen remains unidentified. Base qualities are missing; no much larger clone stands one base away. This sample stems from a study of cytomegalovirus exposure and HLA in healthy donors (dated by TCRdb to 2017 to 2019). At the level of the whole study: In an earlier analysis of 550 to 750 of the donors, 276 Gb of sequence data and about 110 million unique TCR beta sequences from roughly 180 million T cells were reported. An early release covering some 640 HLA-typed donors comprised 300 to 350 gigabases of sequencing data and roughly 85 million unique TCR sequences. The genetic ancestry cluster associated with self-reported Caucasian donors included roughly four fifths of the 398 genotyped donors. The study was designed to test whether signatures of past pathogen exposure could be identified by cataloging public T cell receptors. The T cell repertoires of around 730 subjects were profiled by immunosequencing and related to cytomegalovirus serostatus. In addition to the first cohort of approximately 650 subjects, a separate validation cohort of 130 or so different subjects was used. To predict cytomegalovirus infection status, the study combined high-throughput TCR immunosequencing, statistical association of individual TCRs with disease status, and machine learning. To study patterns of TCR occurrence, a later analysis re-analyzed previously published TCR beta repertoires from more than 550 donors and added high-resolution HLA genotyping. In the later analysis, no new phenotypic data were used to find candidate immune exposures; instead, reliance was placed on TCR beta sequences and their occurrence across donors. An earlier analysis of approximately 630 of the donors applied high-throughput TCR beta sequencing to assess whether each TCR beta V gene segment acted as functional or pseudogenic. Donor age, sex, ethnicity and CMV serostatus were compiled together with the repertoire data. Genome-wide SNP genotypes for about 60% of the roughly 700 donors were used in a later genetic analysis, which treated that subset as a discovery cohort. Every discovery cohort repertoire had been produced on one sequencing platform. HLA typing covered class I and class II loci at four-digit resolution. Typing coverage varied by locus: about 620-640 donors for A, B, C, DRB1 and DQB1; 500 to 550 for DQA1; about 570 for DPA1; approximately 490 for DPB1. Roughly five DR-DQ haplotypes were handled as single units for association and clustering, since linkage in the cohort was strong. Among some 400 genotyped donors of the cohort, an average of about 220,000 unique TCR beta nucleotide sequences was sequenced per donor, of which about 18% were non-productive.

The library was prepared using the immunoSEQ multiplex PCR assay. For the multiplex PCR, a mixture combining 60 forward primers for TCR Vbeta segments and 13 reverse primers for TCR Jbeta segments was used. The CDR3 region of rearranged TCR beta genes was amplified from genomic DNA by a multiplex PCR assay. Amplified TCR beta libraries were sequenced as 87-base-pair reads on the Illumina HiSeq System. Per the authors' processing: Across the 600 to 700 repertoires, a later analysis counted tens of millions of unique TCR beta chains, approximately 12 million of which were shared by at least two donors. Raw reads were error-corrected and collapsed into unique sequences with a nearest-neighbor algorithm that merged closely related sequences to remove PCR and sequencing errors. CDR3 sequences were aligned to IMGT reference sequences to assign V, D and J gene segments. For a sequence to be retained, a match of at least six nucleotides to both a V gene segment and a J gene segment was required. A rearrangement was called productive if the CDR3 had no stop codons and remained in frame with V and J, and every other rearrangement was called non-productive. CDR3 was defined by IMGT convention, running from the second conserved V-encoded cysteine to the conserved J-encoded phenylalanine. The earlier analysis of about 500 of the donors excluded sequences that lacked an unambiguous match to a single V gene segment. An earlier analysis of a few hundred of the donors classified V segments as functional when productive rearrangements were above 56.7% and as segregating when the standard deviation between donors was above 5%. To diagnose cytomegalovirus status from the catalog of TCR beta chain sequences, a statistical classification framework was built. In a later analysis, TCR nucleotide sequences were compared against IMGT/GENE-DB human TR gene sequences so that V and J genes could be assigned. Using the TCRdist pipeline, a later analysis assigned CDR3 sequences along with most-parsimonious VDJ recombination scenarios. In a later analysis, every TCR beta chain was defined by the combination of its CDR3 amino acid sequence and its V-gene family, and reads without a unique V-gene family were dropped. A later analysis removed 550 to 650 highly shared, low-generation-probability nucleotide sequences to deal with suspected cross-contamination and a sequencing artifact. In a later analysis, a clonal expansion index for each public chain was calculated from normalized within-repertoire ranks of inferred template counts. A later analysis computed generation probabilities with a VDJ recombination model fitted to out-of-frame rearrangements, and checked the results against IGoR. A later analysis scored TCR-TCR, TCR-HLA and TCR-CMV co-occurrence with hypergeometric tests, applying a repertoire-size bias correction to TCR pairs. A later analysis estimated false discovery rates by permuting HLA or CMV assignments 20 times. In a later analysis, co-occurring TCRs were grouped using DBSCAN, with TCRdist sequence similarity added in when clustering inside HLA-allele-positive subsets. Co-occurrence clustering excluded repertoires with fewer than 30,000 or more than 120,000 public chains, plus five with anomalous nucleotide sharing. Imported from immuneACCESS, the table was reduced by TCRdb to in-frame sequences with V and J called. These copies leave out some clones; in studies compared against another copy, an unresolved V gene accounts for under half, and the cause of the remainder is not known. V, J and clone size derive from that table, while D and trimming were established from the DNA sequence. Here the sample has 120,000 or so clones; roughly 14% occur a single time. The top ten clonotypes cover 1.9% of the sample.

The full study reports these points: The only immune exposure information available for the cohort was CMV serostatus. In a later analysis, HLA-associated TCR beta chains showed more clonal expansion and lower generation probabilities than non-associated chains that were equally common. The classifier was reported to diagnose cytomegalovirus status with high specificity and sensitivity in both the original cohort and the validation cohort. A later genetic analysis reported fewer N-insertions in productive TCRs among donors in an Asian-associated ancestry cluster than the approximately 670-donor mean. A further reported finding was that TCR beta sequences accurately predicted the HLA-A and HLA-B alleles for most subjects in the first cohort. A later analysis associated about 17,000 TCR beta sequences with specific HLA alleles at a false discovery rate of 0.05. Assigning TCR associations to individual alleles was difficult when HLA alleles, especially DR and DQ, strongly co-occurred. Linkage disequilibrium might explain the correlated functional status among segregating V segments, but an unknown experimental factor could not be ruled out. The study listed 150 to 200 TCR beta chains as associated with cytomegalovirus. According to a later analysis, TCR association rates differed among HLA loci, with DRB1 alleles showing the most associated TCRs and HLA-C alleles showing the fewest. The presence/absence analyses assumed that sequencing depth was roughly uniform across donors, and that assumption may not be true. The 87-base-pair reads could not distinguish some IMGT-functional V segments, including TRBV6-2 and TRBV6-3, so those segments were excluded. In a later genetic analysis, a missense DCLRE1C variant was associated with V-gene and J-gene trimming of TCR beta chains, and the association was replicated in an independent cohort. In a later analysis, most CMV-associated TCR beta chains were found to appear HLA-restricted, with HLA associations seemingly driven largely by CMV exposure. A cluster of highly shared sequence variants was judged likely to represent a technical artifact of the sequencing pipeline. In vitro tests confirmed that a few of the cytomegalovirus-associated TCR beta chains recognize cytomegalovirus antigens. It was suggested by the authors that the approach could potentially be generalized to other disease states and immunological phenotypes. Several of the top co-occurrence clusters appeared to be linked to parvovirus B19, influenza, CMV and Epstein-Barr virus, according to a later analysis. Because counts were too low, under 20 rarely observed V segments, including chromosome 9 orphons, were left out of the earlier analysis of a few hundred of the donors. Only TCR beta chains were sequenced in this cohort, and the absence of alpha or paired-chain data limited detectable features. Because HLA typing was missing for some donors at each locus, association tests included only the typed subset. In an earlier analysis of 500 to 650 of the donors, most TCR beta V segments appeared in productive rearrangements about 87% or about 30% of the time, broadly matching IMGT annotations. Across donors, most TCR sequences were observed very rarely, whereas some public TCRs were present in many individuals.

The CDR3 runs 16 amino acids, cysteine and phenylalanine included. Only CDR3 DNA remains: 48 bases, in frame from the first base. CDR1 LNHDA and CDR2 SQIVND are derived from the germline V gene (reference sequence). V and J lose 1 base and 2 bases, and a span of 12 bases separates them. The cohort was made up of about 610 healthy bone marrow donors. At the time of sampling, all cohort members were nominally healthy, though unrecorded immune exposures were likely present. The donor was CMV seronegative and was included in the group of about 350 seronegative cohort members. A peripheral blood sample was provided by each donor, and peripheral blood mononuclear cells were used for TCR beta sequencing. Genomic DNA was extracted from the blood cell samples with the Qiagen DNeasy Blood Extraction Kit.

The receptor was derived from a woman aged 18-29 years in good health and CMV-seronegative. Sequencing was carried out using PBMCs. The sequence is built from TRBV19 and TRBJ1-3; D gene: possibly TRBD1, on 6 matching bases. The DNA reads TGTGCCAGTAGTATAGTGCTGGGGGCGGCTGGAAACACCATATATTTT. Its protein is CASSIVLGAAGNTIYF.